This T cell receptor beta chain was observed in a study of blood T cell repertoires in COVID-19. This CDR3 is 15 amino acids long. The V gene's germline CDR1 is LGHNA and CDR2 YSLEER. Trimming took 4 bases from V and 2 from J, leaving 13 bases between them. Data came from immunoSEQ multiplex PCR; TCRdb stores just in-frame clones and leaves some out. The sample has over 200,000 clones, 86% seen once; the top ten hold over 3%. The receptor's source is a woman aged 45-59 years in a cohort exposed to, infected with or recovered from COVID-19 (not recorded which). The chain carries TRBV4-3 and TRBJ2-3; D might be TRBD2 (6 bases). Sequenced material: PBMCs or T cells enriched from blood (not recorded which). The CDR3 DNA is TGCGCCAGCAGCCGGAGTGCGGGGACCACAGATACGCAGTATTTT. Translating gives CASSRSAGTTDTQYF.